The source of this T cell receptor beta chain is a study of cytomegalovirus exposure and HLA in healthy donors (dated by TCRdb to between 2016 and 2019). About the full investigation: According to an earlier analysis of around 600 of the donors, 150 million to 200 million T cells yielded 117 million unique TCR beta sequences and around 300 Gb of sequence data. The study combined high-throughput TCR immunosequencing, statistical association of individual TCRs with disease status, and machine learning to predict cytomegalovirus infection status. The number of donors typed differed by locus, with about 629-640 for A, B, C, DRB1 and DQB1, around 560 for DQA1, over 600 for DPA1, and some 440 for DPB1. Using immunosequencing, the study profiled T cell repertoires from 666 subjects and related those repertoires to cytomegalovirus serostatus. Among approximately 370 genotyped donors of the cohort, an average of approximately 240,000 unique TCR beta nucleotide sequences was sequenced per donor, of which roughly 17% were non-productive. Five DR-DQ haplotypes were treated as single units for association and clustering because of strong linkage in the cohort. A separate validation cohort of roughly 130 different subjects was used in addition to the roughly 670-subject first cohort. Donor age, sex, ethnicity and CMV serostatus were collected together with the repertoire data. HLA typing included class I and class II loci at four-digit resolution. A later genetic analysis took genome-wide SNP genotypes for 398 of the 666 donors and used that subset as a discovery cohort. All discovery cohort repertoires had been generated using a single sequencing platform. An early release that covered several hundred HLA-typed donors contained about 300 gigabases of sequencing data and 65 million to 100 million unique TCR sequences. The later analysis used no new phenotypic data to find candidate immune exposures, relying instead on TCR beta sequences and their occurrence across donors. The study aimed to test whether signatures of past pathogen exposure could be identified by cataloging public T cell receptors. The genetic ancestry cluster associated with self-reported Caucasian donors included 70% to 85% of the 398 genotyped donors. In an earlier analysis of 587 of the donors, high-throughput TCR beta sequencing was used to judge whether each TCR beta V gene segment behaved as functional or pseudogenic. A later analysis re-analyzed previously published TCR beta repertoires from roughly 630 donors and added high-resolution HLA genotyping to study TCR occurrence patterns. What the study reported, not specific to this receptor: According to a later analysis, parvovirus B19, influenza, CMV and Epstein-Barr virus appeared linked to several top co-occurrence clusters. The 87-base-pair reads could not distinguish some IMGT-functional V segments, including TRBV6-2 and TRBV6-3, so those segments were excluded. A later analysis found that TCR association rates varied across HLA loci, with DRB1 alleles showing the most associated TCRs and HLA-C alleles the fewest. In a later analysis, most CMV-associated TCR beta chains were found to appear HLA-restricted, with HLA associations seemingly driven largely by CMV exposure. The only immune exposure information available for the cohort was CMV serostatus. An earlier analysis of approximately 530 of the donors showed that most TCR beta V segments appeared in productive rearrangements either about 90% or about 30% of the time, which broadly matched IMGT annotations. In a later analysis, HLA-associated TCR beta chains were found to be more clonally expanded and to have lower generation probabilities than equally common non-associated chains. Because HLA typing was missing for some donors at each locus, association tests included only the typed subset. Most TCR sequences were observed very rarely across donors, whereas some public TCRs were present in many individuals. The study listed 164 TCR beta chains as associated with cytomegalovirus. In both the original and validation cohorts, the classifier was reported to diagnose cytomegalovirus status with high specificity and sensitivity. V-gene and J-gene trimming of TCR beta chains was associated with a missense DCLRE1C variant in a later genetic analysis, and the association was replicated in an independent cohort. Some 15 rarely observed V segments, including chromosome 9 orphons, were excluded from the earlier analysis of a few hundred of the donors because counts were too low. At a false discovery rate of 0.05, a later analysis linked 16,951 TCR beta sequences to specific HLA alleles. Sequencing depth was assumed to be roughly uniform across donors in the presence/absence analyses, though that assumption may not hold. According to the authors, the approach could potentially be generalized to other disease states and immunological phenotypes. A few of the identified cytomegalovirus-associated TCR beta chains were confirmed in vitro to be specific for cytomegalovirus antigens. Linkage disequilibrium might explain the correlated functional status among segregating V segments, but an unknown experimental factor could not be ruled out. Assigning TCR associations to individual alleles was difficult when HLA alleles, especially DR and DQ, strongly co-occurred. A later genetic analysis reported fewer N-insertions in productive TCRs among donors in an Asian-associated ancestry cluster than the roughly 640-donor mean. A group of highly shared sequence variants was considered likely to be a technical artifact of the sequencing pipeline. This cohort had only TCR beta chains sequenced, and the lack of alpha or paired-chain data limited which features could be detected. A further reported finding was that TCR beta sequences accurately predicted the HLA-A and HLA-B alleles for most subjects in the first cohort.

Libraries were made using the immunoSEQ multiplex PCR assay. For the multiplex PCR, a mixture combining 60 forward primers for TCR Vbeta segments and 13 reverse primers for TCR Jbeta segments was used. A multiplex PCR assay on genomic DNA amplified the CDR3 region of rearranged TCR beta genes. Amplified TCR beta libraries were sequenced as 87-base-pair reads on the Illumina HiSeq System. As for how the authors treated the data: Across the 670 or so repertoires, a later analysis counted tens of millions of unique TCR beta chains, about 10 million of which were shared by at least two donors. Raw reads were error-corrected and collapsed into unique sequences with a nearest-neighbor algorithm that merged closely related sequences to remove PCR and sequencing errors. V, D and J gene segments were assigned by aligning CDR3 sequences to IMGT reference sequences. For a sequence to be retained, a match of at least six nucleotides was required to both a V gene segment and a J gene segment. Rearrangements were called productive when the CDR3 lacked stop codons and stayed in frame with V and J; all others were non-productive. CDR3 was defined by IMGT convention, running from the second conserved V-encoded cysteine to the conserved J-encoded phenylalanine. In an earlier analysis of roughly 610 of the donors, sequences lacking an unambiguous match to a single V gene segment were excluded. In an earlier analysis of several hundred of the donors, a V segment was called functional when productive rearrangements were above 56.7%, and segregating when the standard deviation between donors exceeded 5%. To diagnose cytomegalovirus status from the catalog of TCR beta chain sequences, a statistical classification framework was built. A later analysis assigned V and J genes by comparing TCR nucleotide sequences with IMGT/GENE-DB human TR gene sequences. A later analysis assigned CDR3 sequences and most-parsimonious VDJ recombination scenarios with the TCRdist pipeline. In a later analysis, each TCR beta chain was defined by its CDR3 amino acid sequence together with its V-gene family, and reads lacking a unique V-gene family were excluded. As a way to deal with suspected cross-contamination and a sequencing artifact, a later analysis dropped approximately 590 nucleotide sequences that were highly shared and had low generation probability. In a later analysis, a clonal expansion index for each public chain was calculated from normalized within-repertoire ranks of inferred template counts. In a later analysis, generation probabilities were computed with a VDJ recombination model fitted to out-of-frame rearrangements, and the resulting probabilities were checked against IGoR. In a later analysis, TCR-TCR, TCR-HLA and TCR-CMV co-occurrence was scored with hypergeometric tests, and a repertoire-size bias correction was applied to TCR pairs. False discovery rates were estimated in a later analysis by permuting HLA or CMV assignments 20 times. In a later analysis, co-occurring TCRs were grouped using DBSCAN, with TCRdist sequence similarity added in when clustering inside HLA-allele-positive subsets. Repertoires with fewer than 30,000 or more than 120,000 public chains were left out of co-occurrence clustering, as were about 5 repertoires with anomalous nucleotide sharing. In its TCRdb copy, this immuneACCESS table keeps in-frame sequences only and misses some clones. Where compared with another copy, unresolved V genes explain less than half of these, and the others have no known cause. V, J and clone size are those of that table, while D and trimming were read from the DNA. For this sample the table gives 200,000 or so clones, of which roughly four fifths were detected only once. Clones ranked in the top ten supply over 2% of the sample.

The cohort consisted of 670 or so healthy bone marrow donors. At the time of sampling, every cohort member was nominally healthy, though immune exposures that went unrecorded were likely present. The donor tested CMV seropositive, placing the donor among the 289 seropositive members of the cohort. A peripheral blood sample was collected from each donor, and TCR beta sequencing was performed on peripheral blood mononuclear cells. The Qiagen DNeasy Blood Extraction Kit was used to extract genomic DNA from the blood cell samples. Points on this clone: This clone's antigen is unknown. No qualities accompany the bases; no much larger clone lies one base away.

The germline V gene yields MDHEN for CDR1 and SYDVKM for CDR2. The CDR3 sequence holds 12 residues, the cysteine and phenylalanine included. Only the CDR3 DNA is retained, 36 bases long and in frame from the first base. V and J lose 8 bases and 0 bases, and a span of 7 bases separates them. Sequenced material: PBMCs. This sequence was found in a woman between 25 and 40 years old in good health and CMV-seropositive. The chain uses TRBV28 and TRBJ1-2; 5 matching bases give a weak D call of TRBD1. CDR3 reads: CASETANYGYTF. The sequenced DNA is TGTGCCAGCGAGACAGCTAACTATGGCTACACCTTC.